Reported below is one TCR beta chain. Profiled with immunoSEQ multiplex PCR; TCRdb holds only in-frame clones, not every one. The sample holds 85,000 to 100,000 clones, more than 70% seen once. This sample stems from a study of glioma-infiltrating T cells after dendritic cell vaccination. With 3 bases clipped from V and 6 bases from J, the junction kept 7 bases outside the gene matches. This CDR3 is 14 amino acids long. Germline assignment: CDR1 SGHRS and CDR2 YFSETQ. Time point noted: after dendritic cell vaccination, including at tumor progression/relapse. The sample was blood, taken after dendritic cell vaccination. The chain uses TRBV5-1 and TRBJ1-2, with 8 bases fitting TRBD1. The TCR sequence derives from a human donor with glioblastoma. CDR3 sequence: CASSSYQDRDGYTF. CDR3 nucleotides: TGCGCCAGCAGCTCTTACCAGGACAGGGATGGCTACACCTTC.